A selection of T cell receptor beta chains follows, all from one sample in a study of cytomegalovirus exposure and HLA in healthy donors. Clones were read by immunoSEQ multiplex PCR, and TCRdb kept only the in-frame ones, dropping some. Of 150,000 to 200,000 clones in the sample, around three quarters were seen once. The sequenced sample was PBMCs. The origin of the receptors is a woman in her 30s in good health and CMV-seropositive. Each CDR3 is given with its conserved first and last residue. D genes are given only for firm matches. The listing skips clone size in some rows; elsewhere it reads once, few, many or a size class.

clone_size d_call j_call v_call cdr3_nt cdr3_aa
- - TRBJ1-2 TRBV7-6 TGTGCCAGCAGTCAGGGGCGTCGAGGATATGGCTACACCTTC CASSQGRRGYGYTF
few - TRBJ2-3 TRBV5-6 TGTGCCAGCAGCTTGCTGGTGACAGGAACGCAGTATTTT CASSLLVTGTQYF
- - TRBJ2-1 TRBV9 TGTGCCAGCAGTACCGAGGCCAGGGGCGTGGGCAATGAGCAGTTCTTC CASSTEARGVGNEQFF
few - TRBJ1-2 TRBV29-1 TGCAGCGTTTACTTCGGGGGGGCCGGTGGCTACACCTTC CSVYFGGAGGYTF
- TRBD1 TRBJ1-1 TRBV30 TGTGCCTGGAGCGGTTTACAGGGGGCGTTAGAAGCTTTCTTT CAWSGLQGALEAFF
- TRBD1 TRBJ2-7 TRBV4-1 TGCGCCAGCAGCCAAGATCGGAGGAAGGGGGCGCACAACGAGCAGTACTTC CASSQDRRKGAHNEQYF
- TRBD2 TRBJ2-3 TRBV7-6 TGTGCCAGCAGCTTAGGGGCTAGCGGGAGTATGGCTACGCAGTATTTT CASSLGASGSMATQYF
once - TRBJ2-4 TRBV30 TGTGCCTGGACCTCACTGGGGGCCGAAAACATTCAGTACTTC CAWTSLGAENIQYF
- - TRBJ2-7 TRBV25-1 TGTGCCAGCAGTGACATCTACGAGCAGTACTTC CASSDIYEQYF
- - TRBJ2-1 TRBV5-4 TGTGCCAGCAGCTTGGAACTAGCAAACAATGAGCAGTTCTTC CASSLELANNEQFF
- TRBD1 TRBJ1-5 TRBV4-1 TGCGCCAGCAGCCAGGACGACAGGGGGCTTCAGCCCCAGCATTTT CASSQDDRGLQPQHF
- TRBD1 TRBJ2-2 TRBV4-1 TGCGCCAGCAGCTTTAGGACAGGGGGGAACGGGGAGCTGTTTTTT CASSFRTGGNGELFF
once TRBD1 TRBJ2-7 TRBV2 TGTGCCAGCAGCTGGGACAGGGGGGACTACGAGCAGTACTTC CASSWDRGDYEQYF
- - TRBJ1-1 TRBV7-2 TGTGCCAGCAGCTTAGGGGCAGGGTACACTGAAGCTTTCTTT CASSLGAGYTEAFF
- - TRBJ2-3 TRBV9 TGTGCCAGCAGCCCGCAGTGGAGGACAGATACGCAGTATTTT CASSPQWRTDTQYF
- - TRBJ1-6 TRBV5-5 TGTGCCAGCAGCTTGGCGGCAATTGGGGGGGGCTCCTATAATTCACCCCTCCACTTT CASSLAAIGGGSYNSPLHF
- - TRBJ2-2 TRBV6-4 TGTGCCAGCAGAGGACATACGAACACCGGGGAGCTGTTTTTT CASRGHTNTGELFF
few - TRBJ2-1 TRBV5-1 TGCGCCAGCAGCTTGGCTCCCCCCAGATCAAATGAGCAGTTCTTC CASSLAPPRSNEQFF
- TRBD2 TRBJ2-1 TRBV7-9 TGTGCCAGCAGCCCCGGGTTCGGCGGGGGGAGTAAGCAGTTCTTC CASSPGFGGGSKQFF
- - TRBJ2-3 TRBV30 TGTGCCTGGAGTGTGGGGGGAAAGGGGTCCACAGATACGCAGTATTTT CAWSVGGKGSTDTQYF
few - TRBJ1-4 TRBV14 TGTGCCAGCAGCCAAGATATAGGGGTTGGCGAAAAACTGTTTTTT CASSQDIGVGEKLFF
- TRBD1 TRBJ1-3 TRBV29-1 TGCAGCGTTGCGGGACAGGGCTCTGGAAACACCATATATTTT CSVAGQGSGNTIYF
few - TRBJ1-4 TRBV4-3 TGCGCCAGCAGCCAGGACACGGAGAGTAATGAAAAACTGTTTTTT CASSQDTESNEKLFF
- TRBD1 TRBJ2-7 TRBV2 TGTGCCAGCAGGAGGACAGGGGTCTACGAGCAGTACTTC CASRRTGVYEQYF
- - TRBJ2-7 TRBV4-3 TGCGCCAGCAGCCAAGATCTTGGAGGGAGTTGGGTAGTCTCCTACGAGCAGTACTTC CASSQDLGGSWVVSYEQYF
- TRBD1 TRBJ1-1 TRBV5-1 TGCGCCAGCAGCCTCCGGACAGGGAACACTGAAGCTTTCTTT CASSLRTGNTEAFF
- TRBD1 TRBJ1-1 TRBV7-2 TGTGCCAGCAGCTTAGCTGGGACAGGGGGTAACACTGAAGCTTTCTTT CASSLAGTGGNTEAFF
few - TRBJ1-1 TRBV11-3 TGTGCCAGCAGCTTGCAGGGTACGAACACTGAAGCTTTCTTT CASSLQGTNTEAFF
once - TRBJ2-1 TRBV5-6 TGTGCCAGCAGTACTGCCCCGGGTTCACACAATGAGCAGTTCTTC CASSTAPGSHNEQFF
- - TRBJ1-1 TRBV7-9 TGTGCCAGCAGCCCGAGTAGGGGTGGGACTGAAGCTTTCTTT CASSPSRGGTEAFF
few - TRBJ1-5 TRBV18 TGTGCCAGCTCACCAAGTATCGGGAATCAGCCCCAGCATTTT CASSPSIGNQPQHF
- - TRBJ2-7 TRBV4-3 TGCGCCAGCAGCCAAGACACATACCCCTTCTACGAGCAGTACTTC CASSQDTYPFYEQYF
few - TRBJ2-7 TRBV30 TGTGCCTGGAGGCCATGGACAGTCTCCTACGAGCAGTACTTC CAWRPWTVSYEQYF